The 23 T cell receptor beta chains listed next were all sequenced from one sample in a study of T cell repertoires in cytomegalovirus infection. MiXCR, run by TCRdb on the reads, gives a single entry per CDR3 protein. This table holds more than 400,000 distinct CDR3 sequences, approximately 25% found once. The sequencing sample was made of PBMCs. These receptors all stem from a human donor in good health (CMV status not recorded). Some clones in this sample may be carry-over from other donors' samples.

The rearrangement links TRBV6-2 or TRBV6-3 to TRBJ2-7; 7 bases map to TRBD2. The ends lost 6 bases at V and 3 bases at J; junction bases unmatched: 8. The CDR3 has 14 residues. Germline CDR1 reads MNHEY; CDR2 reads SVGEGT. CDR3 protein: CASRTSGGGYEQYV. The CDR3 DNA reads TGTGCCAGCAGAACCTCAGGCGGGGGCTACGAGCAGTACGTC.

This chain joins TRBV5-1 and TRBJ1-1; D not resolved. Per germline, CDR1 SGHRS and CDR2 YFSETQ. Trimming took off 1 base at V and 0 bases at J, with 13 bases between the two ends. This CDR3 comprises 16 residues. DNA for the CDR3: TGCGCCAGCAGCTTGTTGGGAGGGTTGATGAACACTGAAGCTTTCTTT. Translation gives CASSLLGGLMNTEAFF.

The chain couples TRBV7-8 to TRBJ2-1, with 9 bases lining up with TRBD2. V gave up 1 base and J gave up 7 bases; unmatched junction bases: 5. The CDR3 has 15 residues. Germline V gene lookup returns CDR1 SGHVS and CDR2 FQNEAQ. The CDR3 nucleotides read TGTGCCAGCAGCTTAGAGGCTAGCGGGATAAATGAGCAGTTCTTC. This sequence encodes CASSLEASGINEQFF.

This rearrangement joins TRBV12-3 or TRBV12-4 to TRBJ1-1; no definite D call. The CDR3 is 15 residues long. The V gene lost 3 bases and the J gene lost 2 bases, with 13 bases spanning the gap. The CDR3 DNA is TGTGCCAGCAGTTTTTTAAGGGCGATAAACACTGAAGCTTTCTTT. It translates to CASSFLRAINTEAFF.

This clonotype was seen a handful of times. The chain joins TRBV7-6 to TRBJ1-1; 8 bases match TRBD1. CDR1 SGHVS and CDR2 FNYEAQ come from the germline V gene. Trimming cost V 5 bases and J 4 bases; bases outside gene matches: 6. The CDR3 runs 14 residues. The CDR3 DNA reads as TGTGCCAGCAGCAGGACAGGGTCGGTCACTGAAGCTTTCTTT. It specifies CASSRTGSVTEAFF.

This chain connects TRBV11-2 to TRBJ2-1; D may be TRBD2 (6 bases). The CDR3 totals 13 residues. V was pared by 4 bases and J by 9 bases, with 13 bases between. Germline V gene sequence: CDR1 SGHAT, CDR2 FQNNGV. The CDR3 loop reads CASSSDRRGEQFF. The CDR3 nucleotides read TGTGCCAGCAGCTCGGATAGGCGGGGTGAGCAGTTCTTC. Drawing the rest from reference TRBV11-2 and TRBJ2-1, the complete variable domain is EAGVAQSPRYKIIEKRQSVAFWCNPISGHATLYWYQQILGQGPKLLIQFQNNGVVDDSQLPKDRFSAERLKGVDSTLKIQPAKLEDSAVYLCASSSDRRGEQFFGPGTRLTVL.

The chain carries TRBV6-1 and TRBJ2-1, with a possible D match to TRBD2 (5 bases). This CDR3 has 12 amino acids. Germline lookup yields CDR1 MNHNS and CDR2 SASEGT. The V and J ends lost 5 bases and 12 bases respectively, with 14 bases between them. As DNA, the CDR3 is TGTGCCAGCAGTCCCGCGCTAGCCTGGCAGTTCTTC. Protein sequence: CASSPALAWQFF.

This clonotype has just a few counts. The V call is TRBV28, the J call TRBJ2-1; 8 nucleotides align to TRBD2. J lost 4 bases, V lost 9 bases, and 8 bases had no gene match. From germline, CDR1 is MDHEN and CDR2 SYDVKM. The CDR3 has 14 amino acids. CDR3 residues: CASEGAGEYNEQFF. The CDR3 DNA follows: TGTGCCAGTGAGGGAGCGGGAGAGTACAATGAGCAGTTCTTC.

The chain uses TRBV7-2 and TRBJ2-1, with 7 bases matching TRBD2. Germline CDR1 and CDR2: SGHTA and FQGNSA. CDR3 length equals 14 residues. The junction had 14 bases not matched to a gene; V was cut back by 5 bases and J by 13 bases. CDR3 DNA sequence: TGTGCCAGCAGCACAAGTTCGTCGTCTAGCGGACAGTTCTTC. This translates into CASSTSSSSSGQFF. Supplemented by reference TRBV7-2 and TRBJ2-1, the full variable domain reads GAGVSQSPSNKVTEKGKDVELRCDPISGHTALYWYRQSLGQGLEFLIYFQGNSAPDKSGLPSDRFSAERTGGSVSTLTIQRTQQEDSAVYLCASSTSSSSSGQFFGPGTRLTVL.

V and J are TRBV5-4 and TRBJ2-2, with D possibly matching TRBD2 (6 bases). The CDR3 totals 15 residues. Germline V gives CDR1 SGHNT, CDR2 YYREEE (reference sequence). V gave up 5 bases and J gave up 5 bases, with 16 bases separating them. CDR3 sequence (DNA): TGTGCCAGCAGTTCCGGGACTCTGGGGACCGGGGAGCTGTTTTTT. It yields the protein CASSSGTLGTGELFF.

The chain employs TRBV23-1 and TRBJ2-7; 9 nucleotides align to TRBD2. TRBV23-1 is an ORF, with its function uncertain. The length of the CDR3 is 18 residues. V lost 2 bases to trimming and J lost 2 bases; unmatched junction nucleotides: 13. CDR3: CASSQLPIETSGTYEQYV. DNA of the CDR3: TGCGCCAGCAGTCAACTCCCAATCGAGACTAGCGGAACCTACGAGCAGTACGTC.

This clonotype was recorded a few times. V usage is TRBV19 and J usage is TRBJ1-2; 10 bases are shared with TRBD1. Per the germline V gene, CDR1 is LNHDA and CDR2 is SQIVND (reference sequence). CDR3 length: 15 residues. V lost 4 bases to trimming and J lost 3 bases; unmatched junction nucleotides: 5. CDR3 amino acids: CASSTGTGEHYGYTF. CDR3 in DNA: TGTGCCAGTAGTACGGGGACAGGGGAGCACTATGGCTACACCTTC.

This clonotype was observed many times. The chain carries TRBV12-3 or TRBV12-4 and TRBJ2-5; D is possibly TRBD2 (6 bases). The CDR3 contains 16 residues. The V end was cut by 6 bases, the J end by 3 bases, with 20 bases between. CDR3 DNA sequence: TGTGCCAGCAGCCCCGAGGGAGGTAACTCAAAAGAGACCCAGTACTTC. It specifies CASSPEGGNSKETQYF.

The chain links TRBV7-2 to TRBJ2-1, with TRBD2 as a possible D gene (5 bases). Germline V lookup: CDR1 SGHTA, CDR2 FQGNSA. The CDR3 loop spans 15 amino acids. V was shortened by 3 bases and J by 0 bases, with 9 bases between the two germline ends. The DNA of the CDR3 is TGTGCCAGCAGCTTGTGGGAGAGCTCCTACAATGAGCAGTTCTTC. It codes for CASSLWESSYNEQFF.

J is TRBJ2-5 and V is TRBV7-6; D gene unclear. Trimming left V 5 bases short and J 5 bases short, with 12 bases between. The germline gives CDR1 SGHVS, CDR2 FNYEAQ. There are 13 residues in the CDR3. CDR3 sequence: CASSRVDSETQYF. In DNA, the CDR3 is TGTGCCAGCAGCCGCGTAGATTCTGAGACCCAGTACTTC.

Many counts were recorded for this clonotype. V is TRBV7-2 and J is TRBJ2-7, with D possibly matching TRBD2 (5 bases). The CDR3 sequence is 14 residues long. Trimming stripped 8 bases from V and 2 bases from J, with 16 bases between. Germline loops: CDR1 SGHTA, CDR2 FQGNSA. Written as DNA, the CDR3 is TGTGCCAGCTCCCGGGGAGTGGCAACCTACGAGCAGTACTTC. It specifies CASSRGVATYEQYF.

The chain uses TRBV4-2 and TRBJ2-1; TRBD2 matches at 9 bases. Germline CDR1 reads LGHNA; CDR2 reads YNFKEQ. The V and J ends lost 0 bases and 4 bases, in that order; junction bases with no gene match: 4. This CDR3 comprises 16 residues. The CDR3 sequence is CASSQEGAGGYNEQFF. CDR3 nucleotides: TGTGCCAGCAGCCAAGAAGGGGCGGGAGGGTACAATGAGCAGTTCTTC.

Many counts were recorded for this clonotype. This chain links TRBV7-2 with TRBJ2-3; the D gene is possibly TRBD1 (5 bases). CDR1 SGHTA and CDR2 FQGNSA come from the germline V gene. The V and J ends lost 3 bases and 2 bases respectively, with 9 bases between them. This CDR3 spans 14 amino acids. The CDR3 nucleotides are TGTGCCAGCAGCTTGAGACAGACCACAGATACGCAGTATTTT. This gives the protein CASSLRQTTDTQYF.

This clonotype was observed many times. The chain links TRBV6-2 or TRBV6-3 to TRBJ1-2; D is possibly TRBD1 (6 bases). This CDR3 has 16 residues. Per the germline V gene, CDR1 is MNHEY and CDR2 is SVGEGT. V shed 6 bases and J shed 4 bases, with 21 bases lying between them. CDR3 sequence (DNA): TGTGCCAGCAGCAAACTCCGGGAGGGGGTCCGCTATGGCTACACCTTC. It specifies CASSKLREGVRYGYTF.

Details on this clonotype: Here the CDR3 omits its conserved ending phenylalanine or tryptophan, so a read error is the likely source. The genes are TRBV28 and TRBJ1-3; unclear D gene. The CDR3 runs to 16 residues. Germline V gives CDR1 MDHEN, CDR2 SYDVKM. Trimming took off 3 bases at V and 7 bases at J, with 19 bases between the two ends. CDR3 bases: TGTGCCAGCAGTTTCTCCTCCCGGGGAAGGTTTAACACCATATATTCT. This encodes CASSFSSRGRFNTIYS.

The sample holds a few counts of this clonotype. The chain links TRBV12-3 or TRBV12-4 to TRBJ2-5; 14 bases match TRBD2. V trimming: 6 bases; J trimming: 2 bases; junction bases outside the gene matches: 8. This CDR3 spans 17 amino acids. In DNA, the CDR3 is TGTGCCAGCAGACCTGGACTAGCGGGAGGAAGTCAAGAGACCCAGTACTTC. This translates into CASRPGLAGGSQETQYF.

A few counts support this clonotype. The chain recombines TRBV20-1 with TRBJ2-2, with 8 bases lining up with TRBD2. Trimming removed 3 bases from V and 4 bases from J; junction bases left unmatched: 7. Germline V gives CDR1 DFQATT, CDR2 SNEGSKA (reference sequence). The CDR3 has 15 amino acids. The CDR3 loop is CSASTSGLGTGELFF. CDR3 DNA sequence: TGCAGTGCTAGCACTAGCGGCCTAGGCACCGGGGAGCTGTTTTTT.

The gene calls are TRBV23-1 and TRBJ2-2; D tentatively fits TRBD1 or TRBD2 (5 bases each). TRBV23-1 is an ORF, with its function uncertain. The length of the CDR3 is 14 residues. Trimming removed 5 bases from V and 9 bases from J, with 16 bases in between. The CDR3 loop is CASSVRDRYRELFF. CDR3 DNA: TGCGCCAGCAGTGTACGGGACCGCTACCGGGAGCTGTTTTTT.